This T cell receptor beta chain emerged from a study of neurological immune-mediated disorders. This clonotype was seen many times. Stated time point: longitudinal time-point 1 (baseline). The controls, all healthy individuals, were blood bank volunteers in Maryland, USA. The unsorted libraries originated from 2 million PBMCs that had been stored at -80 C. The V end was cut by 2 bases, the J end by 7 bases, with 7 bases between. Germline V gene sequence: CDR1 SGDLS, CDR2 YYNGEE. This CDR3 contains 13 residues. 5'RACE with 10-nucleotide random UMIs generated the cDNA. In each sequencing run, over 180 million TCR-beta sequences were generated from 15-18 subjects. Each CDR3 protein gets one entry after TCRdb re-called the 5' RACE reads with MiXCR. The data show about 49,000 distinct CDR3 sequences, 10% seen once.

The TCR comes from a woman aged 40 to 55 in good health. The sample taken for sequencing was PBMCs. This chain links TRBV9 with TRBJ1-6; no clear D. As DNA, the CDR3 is TGTGCCAGCAGCGTGTCGGGAAATTCACCCCTCCACTTT. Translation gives CASSVSGNSPLHF. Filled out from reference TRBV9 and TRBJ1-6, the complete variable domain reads DSGVTQTPKHLITATGQRVTLRCSPRSGDLSVYWYQQSLDQGLQFLIQYYNGEERAKGNILERFSAQQFPDLHSELNLSSLELGDSALYFCASSVSGNSPLHFGNGTRLTVT.